This TCR beta chain was documented in a study of beta chain features in type 1 diabetes. The whole isolated RNA underwent reverse transcription, so sequencing captured expressed TCRB transcripts. Clones were sequenced by immunoSEQ multiplex PCR, and TCRdb holds only the in-frame ones, with some missing. The profile covers a few hundred thousand clones, with approximately 15% appearing a single time and 0.015% to 0.02% taken by the ten largest. In its sample, this clone was seen a few times. Its cognate antigen is unknown. Study results and caveats: The study found moderately but significantly shorter TCRB CDR3s in all four CD4+ subsets of Type 1 diabetes patients.

Trimming took 3 bases from V and 7 from J; bases not matched to a gene: 6. CDR1 is SEHNR, CDR2 FQNEAQ, per germline (reference sequence). This CDR3 contains 14 residues. This receptor was identified in a young man with type 1 diabetes. Source material: naive CD4+ T cells from blood. The chain carries TRBV7-9 and TRBJ2-1; 7 bases align to TRBD2. CDR3 residues: CASSLRGAGNEQFF. The CDR3 DNA sequence: TGTGCCAGCAGCTTGAGGGGAGCGGGGAATGAGCAGTTCTTC.